These T cell receptor beta chains were read from a single sample in a study of cytomegalovirus exposure and HLA in healthy donors. The repertoire was sequenced with immunoSEQ multiplex PCR; TCRdb's copy has only in-frame clones and lacks some. The sample lists about 50,000 clones, around 70% seen once, with 9% to 9.5% in the top ten. The specimen was PBMCs. The receptors originated from a woman between 45 and 65 years old in good health and CMV-seronegative. The CDR3 runs from the conserved cysteine through the conserved F or W. The D gene is left open where the match is weak. Clone size is not always given. Where it is, it says once, few, many or a class for expanded clones.

CDR3aa: CASSSRDTAGFNEQFF
CDR3nt: TGTGCCAGCAGCTCTAGGGACACCGCAGGCTTCAATGAGCAGTTCTTC
d_gene: NA
v_gene: TRBV7-6
abundance: NA
j_gene: TRBJ2-1

CDR3aa: CASSLAQYATNEKLFF
CDR3nt: TGTGCCAGCAGCTTAGCTCAGTACGCAACTAATGAAAAACTGTTTTTT
d_gene: NA
v_gene: TRBV11-2
abundance: NA
j_gene: TRBJ1-4

CDR3aa: CASSAGRTGRADTQYF
CDR3nt: TGTGCCAGCAGCGCAGGCAGGACAGGGCGGGCAGATACGCAGTATTTT
d_gene: TRBD1
v_gene: TRBV9
abundance: NA
j_gene: TRBJ2-3

CDR3aa: CASSLPGDGNYEQYF
CDR3nt: TGTGCCAGCAGTTTACCGGGCGACGGGAACTACGAGCAGTACTTC
d_gene: NA
v_gene: TRBV28
abundance: NA
j_gene: TRBJ2-7

CDR3aa: CASRGTGGGEQYF
CDR3nt: TGTGCCAGCAGAGGGACAGGGGGAGGCGAGCAGTACTTC
d_gene: TRBD1
v_gene: TRBV7-9
abundance: NA
j_gene: TRBJ2-7

CDR3aa: CAWSVWGLSGANVLTF
CDR3nt: TGTGCCTGGAGTGTATGGGGGCTCTCTGGGGCCAACGTCCTGACTTTC
d_gene: NA
v_gene: TRBV30
abundance: NA
j_gene: TRBJ2-6

CDR3aa: CASSEGQTQTNEKLFF
CDR3nt: TGCGCCAGCAGCGAGGGACAGACGCAAACTAATGAAAAACTGTTTTTT
d_gene: TRBD1
v_gene: TRBV5-1
abundance: NA
j_gene: TRBJ1-4

CDR3aa: CASSWGPGTEAFF
CDR3nt: TGTGCCAGCAGCTGGGGTCCGGGGACTGAAGCTTTCTTT
d_gene: NA
v_gene: TRBV5-4
abundance: NA
j_gene: TRBJ1-1

CDR3aa: CASSLSGSEQYF
CDR3nt: TGTGCCAGCAGCCTGTCGGGGTCCGAGCAGTACTTC
d_gene: NA
v_gene: TRBV7-9
abundance: NA
j_gene: TRBJ2-7

CDR3aa: CASSQQGPPNTEAFF
CDR3nt: TGTGCCAGCAGTCAACAGGGGCCACCTAACACTGAAGCTTTCTTT
d_gene: TRBD1
v_gene: TRBV6-5
abundance: NA
j_gene: TRBJ1-1

CDR3aa: CASSPRQGLTDTQYF
CDR3nt: TGTGCCAGCAGCCCACGACAGGGCCTAACAGATACGCAGTATTTT
d_gene: TRBD1
v_gene: TRBV7-9
abundance: NA
j_gene: TRBJ2-3

CDR3aa: CASTQGYEQYF
CDR3nt: TGTGCCAGCACACAGGGGTACGAGCAGTACTTC
d_gene: TRBD1
v_gene: TRBV27
abundance: NA
j_gene: TRBJ2-7

CDR3aa: CASSPTGLTNQPQHF
CDR3nt: TGTGCCAGCAGTCCCACAGGGTTGACTAATCAGCCCCAGCATTTT
d_gene: NA
v_gene: TRBV28
abundance: few
j_gene: TRBJ1-5

CDR3aa: CASSSGRQPYEQYF
CDR3nt: TGTGCCAGCAGCTCCGGCAGACAACCCTACGAGCAGTACTTC
d_gene: NA
v_gene: TRBV5-4
abundance: NA
j_gene: TRBJ2-7

CDR3aa: CASTVTSLVGYEQYF
CDR3nt: TGTGCCAGCACCGTGACTAGCCTGGTAGGCTACGAGCAGTACTTC
d_gene: TRBD2
v_gene: TRBV28
abundance: once
j_gene: TRBJ2-7

CDR3aa: CASSYGQGRGGSSSYNEQFF
CDR3nt: TGCGCCAGCAGCTACGGACAGGGGAGGGGGGGCTCTTCTTCCTACAATGAGCAGTTCTTC
d_gene: TRBD1
v_gene: TRBV5-1
abundance: NA
j_gene: TRBJ2-1

CDR3aa: CASSQGQDPHEQYF
CDR3nt: TGTGCCAGCAGCCAAGGGCAGGATCCCCACGAGCAGTACTTC
d_gene: NA
v_gene: TRBV4-2
abundance: NA
j_gene: TRBJ2-7

CDR3aa: CASSLGQGKNYEQYF
CDR3nt: TGTGCCAGCAGCTTAGGACAGGGTAAAAACTACGAGCAGTACTTC
d_gene: TRBD1
v_gene: TRBV7-8
abundance: NA
j_gene: TRBJ2-7

CDR3aa: CASSADSGSYNEQFF
CDR3nt: TGTGCCAGCAGCGCGGACAGTGGGTCCTACAATGAGCAGTTCTTC
d_gene: NA
v_gene: TRBV5-4
abundance: NA
j_gene: TRBJ2-1

CDR3aa: CASSFESGGGANVLTF
CDR3nt: TGCGCCAGCAGCTTCGAATCGGGGGGTGGGGCCAACGTCCTGACTTTC
d_gene: TRBD2
v_gene: TRBV5-1
abundance: NA
j_gene: TRBJ2-6

CDR3aa: CASSFFAGPGNEQFF
CDR3nt: TGTGCCAGCAGCTTTTTCGCGGGTCCAGGTAATGAGCAGTTCTTC
d_gene: NA
v_gene: TRBV7-8
abundance: NA
j_gene: TRBJ2-1

CDR3aa: CASSAGQGDQPQHF
CDR3nt: TGTGCCAGCAGTGCGGGACAGGGGGATCAGCCCCAGCATTTT
d_gene: TRBD1
v_gene: TRBV2
abundance: NA
j_gene: TRBJ1-5

CDR3aa: CASGPGQGETQYF
CDR3nt: TGTGCCAGCGGCCCAGGTCAAGGAGAGACCCAGTACTTC
d_gene: NA
v_gene: TRBV28
abundance: NA
j_gene: TRBJ2-5

CDR3aa: CASTPGGGSLNTEAFF
CDR3nt: TGCGCCAGCACACCAGGGGGCGGGTCGCTTAACACTGAAGCTTTCTTT
d_gene: TRBD1
v_gene: TRBV5-1
abundance: once
j_gene: TRBJ1-1

CDR3aa: CASSLRNEQFF
CDR3nt: TGTGCCAGCAGCTTACGCAATGAGCAGTTCTTC
d_gene: NA
v_gene: TRBV7-2
abundance: NA
j_gene: TRBJ2-1

CDR3aa: CASSAQGLYGYTF
CDR3nt: TGTGCCAGCAGTGCACAGGGCCTCTATGGCTACACCTTC
d_gene: NA
v_gene: TRBV5-6
abundance: NA
j_gene: TRBJ1-2

CDR3aa: CASSLPGGETQYF
CDR3nt: TGTGCCAGCAGCTTACCGGGAGGTGAAACCCAGTACTTC
d_gene: TRBD2
v_gene: TRBV7-2
abundance: few
j_gene: TRBJ2-5

CDR3aa: CASRPGTEAGELFF
CDR3nt: TGTGCCAGCAGGCCCGGGACAGAGGCCGGGGAGCTGTTTTTT
d_gene: TRBD1
v_gene: TRBV7-3
abundance: few
j_gene: TRBJ2-2

CDR3aa: CAISESTSGQETQYF
CDR3nt: TGTGCCATCAGTGAGTCGACTAGCGGACAAGAGACCCAGTACTTC
d_gene: TRBD2
v_gene: TRBV10-3
abundance: NA
j_gene: TRBJ2-5

CDR3aa: CASSLRNADTQYF
CDR3nt: TGTGCCAGCAGCCTACGTAACGCAGATACGCAGTATTTT
d_gene: NA
v_gene: TRBV7-3
abundance: NA
j_gene: TRBJ2-3

CDR3aa: CASSSSNEQFF
CDR3nt: TGTGCCAGCAGCTCCTCCAATGAGCAGTTCTTC
d_gene: NA
v_gene: TRBV11-2
abundance: NA
j_gene: TRBJ2-1

CDR3aa: CASSGGYGYTF
CDR3nt: TGTGCCAGCAGTGGAGGGTATGGCTACACCTTC
d_gene: NA
v_gene: TRBV25-1
abundance: NA
j_gene: TRBJ1-2

CDR3aa: CSVGWLAGADTQYF
CDR3nt: TGCAGCGTCGGATGGCTAGCGGGAGCGGATACGCAGTATTTT
d_gene: TRBD2
v_gene: TRBV29-1
abundance: NA
j_gene: TRBJ2-3

CDR3aa: CASSPTGTTGEKLFF
CDR3nt: TGCGCCAGCAGCCCGACCGGAACTACGGGTGAAAAACTGTTTTTT
d_gene: NA
v_gene: TRBV4-1
abundance: few
j_gene: TRBJ1-4

CDR3aa: CASIGGNQPQHF
CDR3nt: TGTGCCAGCATCGGGGGCAATCAGCCCCAGCATTTT
d_gene: NA
v_gene: TRBV28
abundance: NA
j_gene: TRBJ1-5

CDR3aa: CASSFDRVGFTDTQYF
CDR3nt: TGTGCCAGCAGCTTCGACAGGGTAGGGTTCACAGATACGCAGTATTTT
d_gene: TRBD1
v_gene: TRBV2
abundance: NA
j_gene: TRBJ2-3

CDR3aa: CASSLEEAQPQHF
CDR3nt: TGTGCCAGCAGCCTGGAGGAGGCTCAGCCCCAGCATTTT
d_gene: NA
v_gene: TRBV11-1
abundance: NA
j_gene: TRBJ1-5

CDR3aa: CASSLGLVPFSGELFF
CDR3nt: TGTGCCAGCAGTCTTGGACTAGTGCCTTTTAGCGGGGAGCTGTTTTTT
d_gene: TRBD2
v_gene: TRBV13
abundance: NA
j_gene: TRBJ2-2

CDR3aa: CASSSFLSDTGELFF
CDR3nt: TGTGCCAGCAGCTCATTTCTATCGGACACCGGGGAGCTGTTTTTT
d_gene: NA
v_gene: TRBV5-6
abundance: NA
j_gene: TRBJ2-2

CDR3aa: CASGGSLSAQYF
CDR3nt: TGTGCCAGCGGGGGCAGTTTGAGTGCGCAGTATTTT
d_gene: NA
v_gene: TRBV6-6
abundance: NA
j_gene: TRBJ2-3

CDR3aa: CASSKQENQPQHF
CDR3nt: TGTGCCAGCAGTAAACAGGAAAATCAGCCCCAGCATTTT
d_gene: NA
v_gene: TRBV7-9
abundance: once
j_gene: TRBJ1-5

CDR3aa: CASSSGLAVQETQYF
CDR3nt: TGCGCCAGCAGCTCAGGACTAGCGGTACAAGAGACCCAGTACTTC
d_gene: TRBD2
v_gene: TRBV5-1
abundance: once
j_gene: TRBJ2-5

CDR3aa: CASSYQETQYF
CDR3nt: TGTGCCAGCAGCTACCAAGAGACCCAGTACTTC
d_gene: NA
v_gene: TRBV2
abundance: NA
j_gene: TRBJ2-5